The 26 T cell receptor beta chains listed next were all sequenced from one sample in a study of beta chain features in type 1 diabetes. Findings of the study overall: Across all four CD4+ subsets, people with type 1 diabetes showed modestly shorter TCRB CDR3s.

The investigators reverse transcribed all of the isolated RNA, so they sequenced expressed TCRB transcripts. Data came from immunoSEQ multiplex PCR; TCRdb stores just in-frame clones and leaves some out. The sample has 120,000 or so clones, roughly 17% seen once. The antigens for these receptors are not known. What was sequenced was central memory CD4+ T cells from blood. Receptors originate from a man between 18 and 35 years old with type 1 diabetes.

The chain links TRBV7-2 to TRBJ1-1; D unclear. This CDR3 has 14 residues. V was trimmed by 3 bases and J by 1 base, leaving 9 bases between them. Looked up from germline, CDR1 is SGHTA and CDR2 is FQGNSA. CDR3 in amino acids: CASSFSTENTEAFF. The CDR3 DNA follows: TGTGCCAGCAGCTTCTCAACAGAGAACACTGAAGCTTTCTTT.

V and J are TRBV9 and TRBJ2-3; TRBD1 or TRBD2 may be the D gene (5 bases each). In germline, CDR1 is SGDLS, CDR2 YYNGEE. Trimming left V 2 bases short and J 5 bases short, with 18 bases between. The CDR3 extends over 16 amino acids. CDR3 DNA: TGTGCCAGCAGCGTCTCCGGCGGACAAGAGGGAGATACGCAGTATTTT. Encoded protein: CASSVSGGQEGDTQYF.

This clone showed up just once. V usage is TRBV5-4 and J usage is TRBJ2-7, with TRBD1 matching over 11 bases. Germline V gene lookup returns CDR1 SGHNT and CDR2 YYREEE (reference sequence). V dropped 5 bases and J dropped 3; count of bases not matched to a gene: 4. The CDR3 is 14 residues long. This CDR3 is CASRPGQGDYEQYF. CDR3 sequence (DNA): TGTGCCAGCAGACCGGGACAGGGGGACTACGAGCAGTACTTC.

The V and J genes are TRBV5-6 and TRBJ2-3; 9 bases map to TRBD2. The CDR3 is made up of 15 amino acids. J lost 2 bases, V lost 5 bases, and 6 bases had no gene match. Germline assignment: CDR1 SGHDT and CDR2 YYEEEE. The CDR3 reads CASSRLADYTDTQYF. For the CDR3, the DNA is TGTGCCAGCAGTCGACTAGCGGATTACACAGATACGCAGTATTTT.

This clone was seen a few times. This sequence joins TRBV11-2 and TRBJ1-3; possibly TRBD1 for D (5 bases). The germline V gene has CDR1 SGHAT and CDR2 FQNNGV. Trimming left V 3 bases short and J 4 bases short, with 13 bases between. This CDR3 has 15 amino acids. CDR3 sequence (DNA): TGTGCCAGCAGCTTTCGGGGCGTTTCGGGAAACACCATATATTTT. Encoded protein: CASSFRGVSGNTIYF.

V is TRBV29-1 and J is TRBJ2-1; 7 positions agree with TRBD1. The ends lost 4 bases at V and 9 bases at J; junction bases unmatched: 9. In germline, CDR1 is SQVTM, CDR2 ANQGSEA. The CDR3 spans 13 residues. CDR3 bases: TGCAGCGTTGGGATACAGGGGAGTCTTGAGCAGTTCTTC. Its translation is CSVGIQGSLEQFF.

The rearrangement joins TRBV5-1 to TRBJ2-3; 7 nucleotides match TRBD1. Germline values: CDR1 SGHRS, CDR2 YFSETQ. V lost 0 bases, J lost 6 bases, and 10 bases stayed unmatched. The CDR3 has 16 residues. CDR3 protein: CASSLASTGIGDTQYF. CDR3 nucleotides: TGCGCCAGCAGCTTGGCCTCGACAGGGATCGGGGATACGCAGTATTTT. The whole variable domain, remainder taken from reference TRBV5-1 and TRBJ2-3, is KAGVTQTPRYLIKTRGQQVTLSCSPISGHRSVSWYQQTPGQGLQFLFEYFSETQRNKGNFPGRFSGRQFSNSRSEMNVSTLELGDSALYLCASSLASTGIGDTQYFGPGTRLTVL.

The V and J genes are TRBV30 and TRBJ2-1; either TRBD1 or TRBD2 may fit D (5 bases each). V was shortened by 0 bases and J by 4 bases, with 10 bases between the two germline ends. CDR1 is GTSNPN, CDR2 SVGIG, per germline (reference sequence). The CDR3 contains 14 residues. The CDR3 bases are TGTGCCTGGAGTGTGTGGGGACCGTACAATGAGCAGTTCTTC. Translated, it gives CAWSVWGPYNEQFF.

This clone has a handful of counts. This rearrangement joins TRBV2 to TRBJ1-5, with TRBD1 matching 7 bases. Germline-derived CDR1 and CDR2 are SNHLY and FYNNEI. Germline trimming cut 1 base from V and 7 bases from J; bases unmatched to any gene: 4. The CDR3 extends over 14 amino acids. In DNA form, the CDR3 reads TGTGCCAGCAGTGAAGACAGGGGATTCCAGCCCCAGCATTTT. Protein product: CASSEDRGFQPQHF.

The chain combines TRBV15 with TRBJ1-6; TRBD1 aligns across 7 bases. J was trimmed by 8 bases and V by 5 bases; bases with no gene match: 9. The germline CDR1 and CDR2 sequences are LNHNV and YYDKDF (reference sequence). The CDR3 is 15 residues long. The CDR3 nucleotides are TGTGCCACCAGCGGAATTAGGGGGCTGCATTCACCCCTCCACTTT. Translated: CATSGIRGLHSPLHF.

This clone was seen more than once but under ten times. The chain carries TRBV9 and TRBJ2-3; TRBD1 matches at 10 bases. Germline CDR1 is SGDLS and CDR2 is YYNGEE. CDR3 length equals 15 residues. Germline trimming cut 3 bases from V and 7 bases from J; bases unmatched to any gene: 8. The CDR3 region is CASSATGTGDYTQYF. In DNA, the CDR3 is TGTGCCAGCAGCGCGACCGGGACAGGGGATTATACGCAGTATTTT.

V gene TRBV18 combines with J gene TRBJ1-1, with D perhaps TRBD1 (5 bases). Trimming cost V 6 bases and J 2 bases, with 22 bases left between them. The length of the CDR3 is 17 residues. Germline CDR1 reads KGHSH; CDR2 reads LQKENI. The CDR3 region has the DNA TGTGCCAGCTCTTATAGAGCGGGGGAGTGGGATAACACTGAAGCTTTCTTT. The encoded protein is CASSYRAGEWDNTEAFF.

A few counts support this clone. J is TRBJ1-1 and V is TRBV5-1; TRBD1 matches at 12 bases. CDR3 length: 16 amino acids. Per the germline V gene, CDR1 is SGHRS and CDR2 is YFSETQ. The junction had 6 bases not matched to a gene; V was cut back by 5 bases and J by 1 base. CDR3 coding DNA: TGCGCCAGCAGGGCAAGGGACAGGGGGCCGAACACTGAAGCTTTCTTT. Protein: CASRARDRGPNTEAFF.

The rearrangement uses TRBV28 and TRBJ1-1; D possibly corresponds to TRBD1 (6 bases). The CDR3 is made up of 14 amino acids. V lost 7 bases, J lost 1 base, and 13 bases lay in between. Germline CDR1 reads MDHEN; CDR2 reads SYDVKM. CDR3 protein: CASNQQGPNTEAFF. The CDR3 DNA is TGTGCCAGCAACCAACAGGGACCGAACACTGAAGCTTTCTTT.

The chain links TRBV12-5 to TRBJ1-1; D not resolved. The germline V gene has CDR1 LGHNT and CDR2 FRNRAP. CDR3 size: 13 residues. V lost 6 bases and J lost 1, with 9 bases in between. CDR3 sequence reads: CASGFHENTEAFF. DNA of the CDR3: TGTGCTAGTGGCTTCCATGAGAACACTGAAGCTTTCTTT.

This clone came up a few times. CDR3: CAWSWDETQYF. Written as DNA, the CDR3 is TGTGCCTGGAGTTGGGATGAGACCCAGTACTTC. The chain combines TRBV30 with TRBJ2-5, with unresolved D. The V end lost 2 bases, the J end lost 5 bases, and 6 bases lay between the germline ends. This CDR3 region has 11 residues. CDR1 is GTSNPN and CDR2 is SVGIG in the germline V gene (reference sequence). Variable domain in full (rest from reference TRBV30 and TRBJ2-5): SQTIHQWPATLVQPVGSPLSLECTVEGTSNPNLYWYRQAAGRGLQLLFYSVGIGQISSEVPQNLSASRPQDRQFILSSKKLLLSDSGFYLCAWSWDETQYFGPGTRLLVL.

This clone was observed at least ten times. The chain employs TRBV10-3 and TRBJ2-1; D remains ambiguous. Germline V gives CDR1 ENHRY, CDR2 SYGVKD. V lost 10 bases, J lost 0 bases, and 16 bases lay in between. CDR3 size: 15 residues. In nucleotides, the CDR3 is TGTGCCAATTCGGGTCAGATAGGCTCCTACAATGAGCAGTTCTTC. As protein: CANSGQIGSYNEQFF.

This clone was observed at least ten times. The rearrangement uses TRBV10-3 and TRBJ2-1; 9 positions match TRBD1. The J segment lost 6 bases and the V segment lost 5 bases, leaving 8 bases of the junction unmatched. Germline CDR1 reads ENHRY; CDR2 reads SYGVKD. The CDR3 covers 15 residues. The CDR3 is CAISKTGGIGNEQFF. In DNA form, the CDR3 reads TGTGCCATCAGTAAAACAGGGGGCATAGGCAATGAGCAGTTCTTC.

This chain connects TRBV5-4 to TRBJ2-7; 8 bases line up with TRBD1. This CDR3 is built from 15 residues. Germline trimming cut 6 bases from V and 5 bases from J; bases unmatched to any gene: 13. Germline-derived CDR1 and CDR2 are SGHNT and YYREEE (reference sequence). The CDR3 protein is CASTGPPGQANEQYF. The CDR3 DNA reads TGTGCCAGCACCGGACCTCCGGGACAGGCGAACGAGCAGTACTTC.

This clone was observed a few times. The chain is built from TRBV5-1 and TRBJ2-3, with D unclear. The CDR3 is made up of 14 amino acids. V was shortened by 6 bases and J by 3 bases, with 14 bases between the two germline ends. CDR1 and CDR2 (germline): SGHRS, YFSETQ. CDR3 sequence (DNA): TGCGCCAGCAACCTCCCCGGCGGTACAGATACGCAGTATTTT. This sequence encodes CASNLPGGTDTQYF.

This clone was counted a few times. This may be a read error: a much more frequent sequence differs by one nucleotide. Other nucleotide sequences in the sample specify the same CDR3. The chain's CDR3 is CSVVWREGPLDVLTF. CDR3 sequence (DNA): TGCAGCGTTGTATGGCGGGAGGGACCTCTTGACGTCCTGACTTTC. This chain connects TRBV29-1 to TRBJ2-6, with 9 nucleotides matching TRBD2. The V gene's germline CDR1 is SQVTM and CDR2 ANQGSEA. Germline trimming cut 4 bases from V and 11 bases from J; bases unmatched to any gene: 12. CDR3 size: 15 residues.

V gene TRBV29-1 combines with J gene TRBJ2-3; 7 bases map to TRBD2. The CDR3 is 14 residues long. From germline, CDR1 is SQVTM and CDR2 ANQGSEA. V lost 7 bases, J lost 2 bases, and 9 bases stayed unmatched. The CDR3 loop reads CSAAGAGNTDTQYF. In DNA, the CDR3 is TGCAGCGCCGCCGGAGCGGGAAACACAGATACGCAGTATTTT.

This rearrangement joins TRBV15 to TRBJ2-3; 7 bases agree with TRBD1. With 1 base clipped from V and 0 bases from J, the junction kept 4 bases outside the gene matches. This CDR3 is built from 16 residues. Germline loops: CDR1 LNHNV, CDR2 YYDKDF (reference sequence). The DNA for the CDR3 is TGTGCCACCAGCAGAGCTCGACAGGGAAGCACAGATACGCAGTATTTT. Translating gives CATSRARQGSTDTQYF.

This clone was seen repeatedly, ten times or more. The rearrangement links TRBV18 to TRBJ2-1; the D is unclear. CDR1 is KGHSH and CDR2 is LQKENI in the germline V gene. The CDR3 has 11 amino acids. V lost 3 bases to trimming and J lost 10 bases, with 7 bases between them. The CDR3 sequence is CASSPRQEQFF. DNA of the CDR3: TGTGCCAGCTCACCTCGCCAGGAGCAGTTCTTC.

This clone was seen a handful of times. This chain joins TRBV10-1 and TRBJ2-3; 7 nucleotides match TRBD2. CDR1 is WNHNN and CDR2 is SYGVQD in the germline V gene (reference sequence). V trimming: 4 bases; J trimming: 4 bases; junction bases outside the gene matches: 5. CDR3 length equals 14 residues. As DNA, the CDR3 is TGCGCCAGCAGTGGCGGGAGTTACCCAGATACGCAGTATTTT. Translated, it gives CASSGGSYPDTQYF.

This clone turned up a few times. The rearrangement uses TRBV14 and TRBJ1-1; D not resolved. The V gene's germline CDR1 is SGHDN and CDR2 FVKESK. The CDR3 has 14 residues. Trimming stripped 0 bases from V and 5 bases from J, with 10 bases between. CDR3: CASSQDWAGTEAFF. CDR3 bases: TGTGCCAGCAGCCAAGATTGGGCTGGGACTGAAGCTTTCTTT.